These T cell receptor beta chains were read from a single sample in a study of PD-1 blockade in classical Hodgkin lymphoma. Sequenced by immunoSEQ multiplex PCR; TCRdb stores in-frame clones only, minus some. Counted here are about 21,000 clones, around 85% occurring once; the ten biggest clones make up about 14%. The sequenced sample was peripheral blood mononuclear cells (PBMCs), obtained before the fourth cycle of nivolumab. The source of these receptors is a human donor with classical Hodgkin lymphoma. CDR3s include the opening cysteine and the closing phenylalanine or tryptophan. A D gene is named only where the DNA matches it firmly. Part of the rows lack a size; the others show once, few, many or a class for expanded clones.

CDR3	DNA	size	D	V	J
CASSPLQQGARETQYF	TGTGCCAGCTCACCACTACAACAGGGGGCGAGAGAGACCCAGTACTTC	-	TRBD1	TRBV18	TRBJ2-5
CASSFTAFSNQPQHF	TGTGCCAGCAGCTTTACGGCATTTAGCAATCAGCCCCAGCATTTT	once	-	TRBV7-2	TRBJ1-5
CASSQKGQSLNEKLFF	TGTGCCAGCAGCCAAAAGGGACAGAGCCTTAATGAAAAACTGTTTTTT	-	TRBD1	TRBV4-2	TRBJ1-4
CAWSVLWETQYF	TGTGCCTGGAGTGTACTTTGGGAGACCCAGTACTTC	once	-	TRBV30	TRBJ2-5
CASSLAWGQDQPQHF	TGTGCCAGCAGCCTCGCTTGGGGGCAGGATCAGCCCCAGCATTTT	-	-	TRBV4-2	TRBJ1-5
CASSVGGTAYEQYF	TGTGCCAGCAGCGTAGGGGGGACAGCCTACGAGCAGTACTTC	-	TRBD1	TRBV9	TRBJ2-7
CASSDKKDFQETQYF	TGTGCCAGCAGTGATAAAAAGGACTTTCAAGAGACCCAGTACTTC	-	-	TRBV25-1	TRBJ2-5
CASSLQLNTEAFF	TGCGCCAGCAGCTTGCAACTGAACACTGAAGCTTTCTTT	-	-	TRBV5-1	TRBJ1-1
CASSSNPPDGYTF	TGTGCCAGCAGCTCAAACCCACCGGATGGCTACACCTTC	-	-	TRBV11-2	TRBJ1-2
CAWSVSRGLAGLSRYEQYF	TGTGCCTGGAGTGTGTCCCGGGGACTAGCGGGGTTAAGCCGCTACGAGCAGTACTTC	once	TRBD2	TRBV30	TRBJ2-7
CASSLARTGRNQPQHF	TGTGCCAGCAGCTTAGCACGGACAGGGCGCAATCAGCCCCAGCATTTT	-	TRBD1	TRBV7-8	TRBJ1-5
CASSPIRGVHGYTF	TGTGCCAGCAGTCCTATAAGAGGGGTTCATGGCTACACCTTC	-	-	TRBV7-2	TRBJ1-2
CASIPDLAGGETQYF	TGTGCCAGCATACCGGACCTAGCGGGGGGAGAGACCCAGTACTTC	-	TRBD2	TRBV7-6	TRBJ2-5
CASSLYPGLATSYNEQFF	TGTGCCAGCAGCTTATACCCGGGACTAGCTACCTCCTACAATGAGCAGTTCTTC	-	TRBD2	TRBV7-3	TRBJ2-1
CASSLDSNQPQHF	TGTGCCAGCAGCTTAGACAGCAATCAGCCCCAGCATTTT	once	-	TRBV11-2	TRBJ1-5
CASSYTDIPYEQYF	TGTGCCAGCAGTTATACTGACATCCCCTACGAGCAGTACTTC	few	-	TRBV28	TRBJ2-7
CASSLWDTYTGELFF	TGCGCCAGCAGCCTATGGGACACTTACACCGGGGAGCTGTTTTTT	-	-	TRBV4-1	TRBJ2-2
CASSQEGGEETQYF	TGCGCCAGCAGCCAAGAAGGAGGGGAGGAGACCCAGTACTTC	-	-	TRBV4-1	TRBJ2-5
CASSEGRANTGELFF	TGTGCCAGCAGTGAGGGAAGGGCGAACACCGGGGAGCTGTTTTTT	once	-	TRBV6-4	TRBJ2-2
CASSSQYNEQFF	TGCGCCAGCAGCTCACAATACAATGAGCAGTTCTTC	-	-	TRBV5-1	TRBJ2-1
CASSRGSYEQYF	TGTGCCAGCTCTCGGGGGTCCTACGAGCAGTACTTC	few	-	TRBV6-4	TRBJ2-7
CASSQEGTKTEAFF	TGCGCCAGCAGCCAGGAAGGGACTAAAACTGAAGCTTTCTTT	few	-	TRBV5-1	TRBJ1-1
CASSYSRDHEQYF	TGTGCCAGCAGTTACTCGAGGGACCACGAGCAGTACTTC	-	-	TRBV6-5	TRBJ2-7
CASSSLPRRTGVNEQYF	TGTGCCAGCAGCTCCCTACCTCGGAGGACAGGGGTCAACGAGCAGTACTTC	-	TRBD1	TRBV7-9	TRBJ2-7
CASSPLARRYGYTF	TGTGCCAGCAGCCCCCTCGCCCGTCGGTATGGCTACACCTTC	-	-	TRBV7-6	TRBJ1-2
CASSQDPSSAGELFF	TGTGCCAGCAGCCAAGATCCGTCTAGCGCCGGGGAGCTGTTTTTT	-	-	TRBV4-2	TRBJ2-2
CASRLIDSTEAFF	TGTGCCAGCAGGCTGATTGATAGCACTGAAGCTTTCTTT	-	-	TRBV7-9	TRBJ1-1
CASGQGSEQYF	TGTGCCAGCGGACAGGGTTCCGAGCAGTACTTC	-	TRBD1	TRBV6-4	TRBJ2-7
CASSFGLNTEAFF	TGTGCCAGCAGTTTTGGACTGAACACTGAAGCTTTCTTT	-	-	TRBV28	TRBJ1-1
CASSLVVMGTEAFF	TGTGCCAGCAGCTTGGTAGTCATGGGGACTGAAGCTTTCTTT	-	-	TRBV5-6	TRBJ1-1
CATSAGLGGTYEQYF	TGTGCCACCAGCGCCGGATTAGGCGGAACCTACGAGCAGTACTTC	-	-	TRBV15	TRBJ2-7
CASKTGGELFF	TGTGCCAGCAAAACCGGCGGGGAGCTGTTTTTT	-	-	TRBV25-1	TRBJ2-2
CAWSVGTGYNEQFF	TGTGCCTGGAGTGTAGGTACAGGGTACAATGAGCAGTTCTTC	-	-	TRBV30	TRBJ2-1
CASSSGWWTFF	TGTGCCAGCAGTTCGGGGTGGTGGACTTTCTTT	-	-	TRBV27	TRBJ1-1
CASSTGDMNTEAFF	TGTGCCAGCTCAACGGGGGATATGAACACTGAAGCTTTCTTT	-	-	TRBV18	TRBJ1-1
CASSQDGGTLHF	TGCGCCAGCAGCCAAGATGGGGGCACCCTCCACTTT	-	-	TRBV4-3	TRBJ1-6
CAISGGQDLYNEQFF	TGTGCCATCAGTGGGGGACAGGATCTCTACAATGAGCAGTTCTTC	-	TRBD1	TRBV10-3	TRBJ2-1
CASRGGEKLFF	TGTGCCAGCAGGGGGGGTGAAAAACTGTTTTTT	-	-	TRBV9	TRBJ1-4
CASSQGWGAGAIYNEQFF	TGTGCCAGCAGCCAAGGTTGGGGAGCGGGAGCCATCTACAATGAGCAGTTCTTC	-	TRBD2	TRBV14	TRBJ2-1
CVCSRGNNEQFF	TGTGTTTGCAGTAGAGGGAACAATGAGCAGTTCTTC	-	-	TRBV27	TRBJ2-1
CASSLDLGLAGAGRNNEQFF	TGTGCCAGCAGCTTGGATCTTGGACTAGCGGGAGCGGGTCGGAACAATGAGCAGTTCTTC	-	TRBD2	TRBV5-4	TRBJ2-1
CASSLSSGATQYF	TGTGCCAGCAGCTTAAGTAGCGGAGCCACCCAGTACTTC	-	-	TRBV7-3	TRBJ2-5
CASSTGDDSPLHF	TGTGCCAGCAGCACAGGGGATGATTCACCCCTCCACTTT	-	TRBD1	TRBV28	TRBJ1-6
CARGGAPGAYEQYF	TGTGCCAGGGGGGGCGCGCCCGGGGCCTACGAGCAGTACTTC	-	-	TRBV6-5	TRBJ2-7
CASSLRGGALTGELFF	TGTGCCAGCAGCCTCCGGGGGGGGGCTTTAACCGGGGAGCTGTTTTTT	-	TRBD2	TRBV7-2	TRBJ2-2